The 14 T cell receptor beta chains below all came from one sample that was sequenced in a study of cytomegalovirus exposure and HLA in healthy donors (dated by TCRdb to 2015 to 2018). The library was made by the immunoSEQ multiplex PCR assay. A mixture of 60 forward primers for TCR Vbeta segments and 13 reverse primers for TCR Jbeta segments was used in the multiplex PCR. Held by TCRdb, this immuneACCESS table contains in-frame sequences only and omits some clones. Under half of the omission traces to an unresolved V gene where checked; the cause of the rest is unknown. The table for this sample lists 95,000 to 100,000 clones; 65% to 85% of them were counted only once. The ten largest clones add up to less than 11% of the sample. The specimen sequenced was PBMCs. These receptors were obtained from a man in his fifties or sixties in good health and CMV-seronegative.

V and J are TRBV6-5 and TRBJ2-7; 7 bases fit TRBD1. Germline CDR1 is MNHEY and CDR2 is SVGAGI. With V trimmed by 7 bases and J by 1 base, 4 bases remained unmatched. CDR3 length equals 13 residues. CDR3 bases: TGTGCCAGCATTGGGACAGCGTCCTACGAGCAGTACTTC. Encoded protein: CASIGTASYEQYF.

CDR3 protein: CATSRETRGIYEQYF. The DNA of the CDR3 is TGTGCCACCAGCAGAGAAACCAGGGGAATCTACGAGCAGTACTTC. The chain links TRBV15 to TRBJ2-7; the D gene is possibly TRBD1 (6 bases). The CDR3 has 15 amino acids. Germline loops: CDR1 LNHNV, CDR2 YYDKDF (reference sequence). With 0 bases removed from V and 3 bases from J, the gap between germline ends came to 12 bases. Drawing the rest from reference TRBV15 and TRBJ2-7, the complete variable domain is DAMVIQNPRYQVTQFGKPVTLSCSQTLNHNVMYWYQQKSSQAPKLLFHYYDKDFNNEADTPDNFQSRRPNTSFCFLDIRSPGLGDTAMYLCATSRETRGIYEQYFGPGTRLTVT.

CDR3 amino acids: CSVRTGAGTEAFF. The CDR3 nucleotides read TGCAGCGTACGGACAGGGGCTGGAACTGAAGCTTTCTTT. The chain joins TRBV29-1 to TRBJ1-1; 9 bases line up with TRBD1. The trim removed 6 bases at V and 5 bases at J, leaving 7 bases unmatched. From germline, CDR1 is SQVTM and CDR2 ANQGSEA. This CDR3 has 13 amino acids.

The gene calls are TRBV2 and TRBJ2-7; TRBD1 might be the D (5 bases). Trimming stripped 1 base from V and 3 bases from J, with 10 bases between. This CDR3 region has 14 residues. Germline assignment: CDR1 SNHLY and CDR2 FYNNEI. CDR3 DNA sequence: TGTGCCAGCAGTGAAGAGGGGATTTACTACGAGCAGTACTTC. This encodes CASSEEGIYYEQYF. The full variable domain, rest sourced from reference TRBV2 and TRBJ2-7, is EPEVTQTPSHQVTQMGQEVILRCVPISNHLYFYWYRQILGQKVEFLVSFYNNEISEKSEIFDDQFSVERPDGSNFTLKIRSTKLEDSAMYFCASSEEGIYYEQYFGPGTRLTVT.

The chain recombines TRBV6-5 with TRBJ2-7; TRBD2 might be the D (7 bases). In germline, CDR1 is MNHEY, CDR2 SVGAGI. The ends were cut back, 0 bases at V and 1 base at J, with 13 bases in the middle. The CDR3 runs to 16 residues. CDR3 DNA: TGTGCCAGCAGTTACTCGACGGGGGGCAGGTCCTACGAGCAGTACTTC. The encoded protein is CASSYSTGGRSYEQYF.

A few counts support this clone. V is TRBV7-8 and J is TRBJ2-3; 7 positions match TRBD1. The V segment lost 5 bases and the J segment 2 bases; nucleotides outside the gene matches: 7. Germline V lookup: CDR1 SGHVS, CDR2 FQNEAQ. CDR3 length: 15 residues. The CDR3 reads CASSRLGTDTDTQYF. The DNA of the CDR3 is TGTGCCAGCAGCCGACTCGGGACAGACACAGATACGCAGTATTTT.

The rearrangement uses TRBV5-1 and TRBJ2-5; D not resolved. Germline assignment: CDR1 SGHRS and CDR2 YFSETQ. The length of the CDR3 is 14 residues. V was pared by 2 bases and J by 4 bases, with 12 bases between. CDR3 bases: TGCGCCAGCAGCTTTAGTTCCATTTCAGAGACCCAGTACTTC. The encoded protein is CASSFSSISETQYF. The entire variable domain, with the rest obtained from reference TRBV5-1 and TRBJ2-5, is as follows: KAGVTQTPRYLIKTRGQQVTLSCSPISGHRSVSWYQQTPGQGLQFLFEYFSETQRNKGNFPGRFSGRQFSNSRSEMNVSTLELGDSALYLCASSFSSISETQYFGPGTRLLVL.

The sample holds a few counts of this clone. This rearrangement joins TRBV6-5 to TRBJ1-1, with D hard to call. V shed 0 bases and J shed 5 bases, with 7 bases lying between them. There are 13 residues in the CDR3. Germline V gene data show CDR1 as MNHEY and CDR2 as SVGAGI. The DNA for the CDR3 is TGTGCCAGCAGTTACTCGGGGAGGACTGAAGCTTTCTTT. Translating gives CASSYSGRTEAFF.

V usage is TRBV7-2 and J usage is TRBJ2-1; 11 bases match TRBD2. CDR3 length: 17 residues. The V and J ends lost 4 bases and 2 bases, in that order; junction bases with no gene match: 7. Per germline, CDR1 SGHTA and CDR2 FQGNSA. DNA of the CDR3: TGTGCCAGCAGCTCGCCCTTACTAGCGGGAGCCTACAATGAGCAGTTCTTC. Translated: CASSSPLLAGAYNEQFF. Variable domain in full (rest from reference TRBV7-2 and TRBJ2-1): GAGVSQSPSNKVTEKGKDVELRCDPISGHTALYWYRQSLGQGLEFLIYFQGNSAPDKSGLPSDRFSAERTGGSVSTLTIQRTQQEDSAVYLCASSSPLLAGAYNEQFFGPGTRLTVL.

The V and J genes are TRBV5-1 and TRBJ1-2; 7 bases map to TRBD1. The CDR3 runs to 16 residues. Germline V CDR1 and CDR2: SGHRS, YFSETQ. Germline trimming cut 1 base from V and 6 bases from J; bases unmatched to any gene: 12. CDR3 residues: CASSLSPVTGYDGYTF. In DNA, the CDR3 is TGCGCCAGCAGCTTGTCACCCGTGACAGGGTATGATGGCTACACCTTC.

The chain recombines TRBV2 with TRBJ2-6; D remains unclear. The ends were cut back, 2 bases at V and 0 bases at J, with 5 bases in the middle. The CDR3 sequence is 15 residues long. Germline V gives CDR1 SNHLY, CDR2 FYNNEI. The CDR3 here is CASSERDSGANVLTF. CDR3 nucleotide sequence: TGTGCCAGCAGTGAACGAGACTCTGGGGCCAACGTCCTGACTTTC.

The rearrangement links TRBV28 to TRBJ2-1, with a tentative D call TRBD2 (6 bases). This CDR3 has 15 residues. V was pared by 3 bases and J by 12 bases, with 21 bases between. Germline CDR1 reads MDHEN; CDR2 reads SYDVKM. The CDR3 loop is CASSFVSAGPPGQFF. CDR3 DNA: TGTGCCAGCAGTTTCGTTTCAGCGGGCCCCCCCGGGCAGTTCTTC.

This CDR3 reads CASSQGSGTSRYEQYF. CDR3 bases: TGCGCCAGCAGCCAAGGGTCCGGGACTAGCCGATACGAGCAGTACTTC. The chain links TRBV4-1 to TRBJ2-5; TRBD2 matches at 9 bases. The end of the DNA is better explained by TRBJ2-7, so the J call may be wrong. CDR1 is MGHRA, CDR2 YSYEKL, per germline. The CDR3 sequence is 16 residues long.

The chain recombines TRBV5-4 with TRBJ2-5, with a weak D call TRBD1 (6 bases). The CDR3 totals 15 residues. V lost 1 base and J lost 5, with 15 bases in between. CDR1 and CDR2 (germline): SGHNT, YYREEE (reference sequence). Written as DNA, the CDR3 is TGTGCCAGCAGCTTGAAACAGGGAGTGGTTGAGACCCAGTACTTC. Residues: CASSLKQGVVETQYF.